This is a list of T cell receptor beta chains from one sample in a study of beta chain features in type 1 diabetes. Using immunoSEQ multiplex PCR, the repertoire was profiled, and TCRdb retains in-frame clones only, with some absent. Of about 27,000 clones in the sample, around 54% were seen once. Sample: Tregs from blood. These receptors came from a woman between 18 and 30 years old with type 1 diabetes. CDR3s include the opening cysteine and the closing phenylalanine or tryptophan. Each record gives: CDR3 DNA, CDR3 protein, V gene, D gene, J gene, clone size. A D gene is named only where the DNA matches it firmly. A row's size may be missing; if present it is once, few, many or a size class.

TGCGCCAGCAGGGACTTACAGGGGACTAATGAAAAACTGTTTTTT CASRDLQGTNEKLFF TRBV5-1 TRBD1 TRBJ1-4 -
TGTGCCAGCAGCTTATTTGCGGGAGCCTACGAGCAGTACTTC CASSLFAGAYEQYF TRBV7-9 TRBD2 TRBJ2-7 -
TGTGCCAGCAGCCTAGCGGGAGGGTGGAATGAGCAGTTCTTC CASSLAGGWNEQFF TRBV7-8 TRBD2 TRBJ2-1 -
TGTGCCAGCAGTTGGACTAGCGGGAGTGGTTACAATGAGCAGTTCTTC CASSWTSGSGYNEQFF TRBV28 TRBD2 TRBJ2-1 few
TGTGCCTGGACAACCGGTCGACAGGGTAAAGGCTACACCTTC CAWTTGRQGKGYTF TRBV30 TRBD1 TRBJ1-2 -
TGTGCCAGCAGTCCTCTAGCGGGAGTGGCAGATACGCAGTATTTT CASSPLAGVADTQYF TRBV28 TRBD2 TRBJ2-3 -
TGTGCCTGGAGTCCAAACAGGGTGGACGTTCAGCCCCAGCATTTT CAWSPNRVDVQPQHF TRBV30 - TRBJ1-5 -
TGCAGCGCCAAACAGGGGTTAGAGAATGGCTACACCTTC CSAKQGLENGYTF TRBV29-1 TRBD1 TRBJ1-2 -
TGTGCCATCAGTGAGGCTAGCGGGAATGAGCAGTTCTTC CAISEASGNEQFF TRBV10-3 TRBD2 TRBJ2-1 few
TGTGCCACCAGCAGAGATCCCACCCCCATAACAGGGGGCGAATACGAGCAGTACTTC CATSRDPTPITGGEYEQYF TRBV15 TRBD1 TRBJ2-7 -
TGTGCCAGCAGCGTCTCCGGGACAGGGGGGCGCTTCTGCAATCAGCCCCAGCATTTT CASSVSGTGGRFCNQPQHF TRBV13 TRBD1 TRBJ1-5 few
TGTGCCAGCAGTCCCCGACTAGCGGGAGATCGGGAGACCCAGTACTTC CASSPRLAGDRETQYF TRBV7-2 TRBD2 TRBJ2-5 few
TGTGCCAGCAGTGAATTAGGGGATACTGAAGCTTTCTTT CASSELGDTEAFF TRBV25-1 - TRBJ1-1 -
TGTGCCACCAGCAGAGCCCCAACAGCGGGGGGCAATCAGCCCCAGCATTTT CATSRAPTAGGNQPQHF TRBV15 - TRBJ1-5 -